Detailed here is one TCR beta chain. Its antigen remains unidentified. Germline V CDR1 and CDR2: SGHRS, YFSETQ. The CDR3 contains 15 residues. V shed 3 bases and J 5 bases; nucleotides not matched to a gene: 5. This specimen belongs to a study of T cell repertoires in cytomegalovirus infection. Background on the study: Carrying CMV and the relevant HLA type showed in public TCR beta signatures.

TCRdb used MiXCR to reprocess the reads, holding one entry per CDR3 protein. The table has approximately 990,000 distinct CDR3 sequences, about a third seen once. Study-wide results and caveats: CMV-specific TCR beta clonotypes restricted by HLA-C were the ones dominating the ex vivo response.

V and J are TRBV5-1 and TRBJ2-7; TRBD2 matches 13 bases. The clonotype comes from a human donor in good health (CMV status not recorded). Some clones in this sample may be carry-over from other donors' samples. The sample here was cultured CD8+ T cells from PBMCs, taken from culture after CMV antigen stimulation. The CDR3 loop reads CASSSRTSGGNEQYF. CDR3 nucleotides: TGCGCCAGCAGCTCGCGGACTAGCGGGGGCAACGAGCAGTACTTC.